This T cell receptor (beta chain) was retrieved from a study of CD8 T cells in ankylosing spondylitis. TCRdb redid the calling of the 5' RACE reads with MiXCR, one entry per CDR3 protein. The table has some 200,000 distinct CDR3 sequences, 15% to 20% seen once; the top ten hold around 4.1%. This CDR3 has 15 amino acids. V lost 5 bases and J lost 2; bases outside the gene matches: 8. In germline, CDR1 is PRHDT, CDR2 FYEKMQ (reference sequence). Findings of the study overall: CD8+ cells made up the disease-linked clones, which were relatively rare in peripheral blood.

This clonotype was recorded many times. Its antigen is still unknown. V usage is TRBV13 and J usage is TRBJ2-7, with 8 bases lining up with TRBD2. This TCR was recovered from a male donor under 30 with ankylosing spondylitis or in good health (not recorded which). Sequenced material: blood, either unsorted or a sorted T cell fraction (not recorded which). CDR3 loop: CASSAMAGGTYEQYV. The CDR3 DNA reads TGTGCCAGCAGCGCCATGGCGGGAGGCACCTACGAGCAGTACGTC.